These T cell receptor beta chains were read from a single sample in a study of blood T cells in healthy people across ages. TCRdb re-called the 5' RACE reads with MiXCR, one entry per CDR3 protein. In the table there are around 670,000 distinct CDR3 sequences, 25% to 30% of which are singletons. The sequencing input was blood. The receptors shown here come from a woman aged 80 or over in good health. CDR3s include the opening cysteine and the closing phenylalanine or tryptophan. A D gene is named only where the DNA matches it firmly. Clone size is shown for a subset of rows, as once, few, many or a class of expanded clone.

many,NA,TRBJ2-7,TRBV20-1,CSGKKIYEQYF,TGCAGTGGTAAGAAGATCTACGAGCAGTACTTC
many,TRBD1,TRBJ2-4,TRBV6-1,CASWDRGPFDIQYF,TGTGCCAGCTGGGACAGGGGGCCATTTGACATTCAGTACTTC
many,NA,TRBJ2-1,TRBV3-1,CASSRAGGASYNEQFF,TGTGCCAGCAGCCGAGCTGGCGGGGCCTCCTACAATGAGCAGTTCTTC
many,TRBD2,TRBJ2-4,TRBV3-1,CASSQDGLAGGPREQYF,TGTGCCAGCAGCCAAGATGGGCTAGCGGGGGGGCCGAGGGAGCAGTACTTC
many,TRBD1,TRBJ2-1,TRBV7-9,CASSRQGPYNEQFF,TGTGCCAGCAGCCGACAGGGGCCGTACAATGAGCAGTTCTTC
NA,NA,TRBJ1-2,TRBV4-2,CASSQEGGYGYAF,TGTGCCAGCAGCCAAGAAGGCGGGTATGGCTACGCCTTC
NA,NA,TRBJ2-7,TRBV5-1,CASSRGEVYNEQYF,TGCGCCAGTAGCCGTGGAGAGGTCTACAATGAGCAGTACTTC
few,NA,TRBJ1-2,TRBV6-2/TRBV6-3,CASSRTRDYGYTF,TGTGCCAGCAGCCGGACCAGGGACTATGGCTACACCTTC
many,NA,TRBJ2-1,TRBV30,CAWSVRDIQFF,TGTGCCTGGAGTGTACGGGACATTCAGTTCTTC
many,TRBD2,TRBJ2-5,TRBV7-6,CASSPRLAGETQYF,TGTGCCAGCAGCCCCCGGCTAGCGGGGGAGACCCAGTACTTC
many,NA,TRBJ1-2,TRBV12-3/TRBV12-4,CASSLTGKGLNGYTF,TGTGCCAGCAGTTTAACGGGGAAGGGATTAAATGGCTACACCTTC
many,NA,TRBJ2-1,TRBV9,CASSPRDRLPHEQFF,TGTGCCAGCAGCCCTCGGGATAGGCTTCCCCATGAGCAGTTCTTC
few,TRBD1,TRBJ2-1,TRBV7-9,CASSPLDRGDEQFF,TGTGCCAGCAGCCCACTGGACAGGGGCGATGAGCAGTTCTTC
many,TRBD2,TRBJ2-1,TRBV7-2,CASRLGLAGGNEQFF,TGTGCCAGCAGGCTGGGGCTAGCGGGGGGTAATGAGCAGTTCTTC
once,NA,TRBJ1-1,TRBV30,CAWSGGAEAFF,TGTGCCTGGAGCGGGGGGGCTGAAGCTTTCTTT
NA,NA,TRBJ2-4,TRBV5-1,CASSLVPGGEQYF,TGCGCCAGCAGCTTGGTTCCCGGTGGGGAGCAGTACTTC
few,TRBD1,TRBJ2-5,TRBV20-1,CSVPGQGARETQYF,TGCAGTGTTCCGGGACAGGGGGCTCGGGAGACCCAGTACTTC
NA,TRBD2,TRBJ2-3,TRBV20-1,CSATPGLATSTDTQYF,TGCAGTGCTACCCCGGGACTAGCGACTAGCACAGATACGCAGTATTTT
once,TRBD1,TRBJ1-4,TRBV30,CAWSGGQGGEKRFF,TGTGCCTGGAGTGGGGGACAGGGAGGTGAAAAACGGTTTTTT
few,TRBD2,TRBJ2-1,TRBV9,CASSVGTSGGPHVNEQFF,TGTGCCAGCAGCGTAGGCACTAGCGGGGGGCCACACGTTAATGAGCAGTTCTTC
many,NA,TRBJ2-7,TRBV9,CASSVGGKISYEQYF,TGTGCCAGCAGCGTCGGGGGTAAAATCTCCTACGAGCAGTACTTC
few,TRBD2,TRBJ2-7,TRBV27,CASSIRLAGGYNEQYF,TGTGCCAGCAGTATTAGACTAGCGGGGGGTTACAATGAGCAGTACTTC
many,NA,TRBJ2-3,TRBV2,CASSWTATSTDTQYF,TGTGCCAGCAGTTGGACAGCAACTTCCACAGATACGCAGTATTTT
many,TRBD2,TRBJ2-3,TRBV10-3,CAISDSGTNQDTQYF,TGTGCCATCAGTGACTCCGGGACTAACCAAGATACGCAGTATTTT
NA,TRBD1,TRBJ2-3,TRBV7-8,CASSRDRGQGTQYF,TGTGCCAGCAGCAGAGACAGGGGGCAGGGTACGCAGTATTTT
many,TRBD1,TRBJ2-7,TRBV6-6,CASRNQGVDEQYF,TGTGCCAGCAGAAATCAGGGGGTCGACGAGCAGTACTTC
NA,TRBD1,TRBJ2-3,TRBV28,CASSLLPGQVTTDTQYF,TGTGCCAGCAGTTTACTCCCGGGACAGGTAACCACAGATACGCAGTATTTT
few,NA,TRBJ2-1,TRBV3-1,CASSPGFGSYNEQFF,TGTGCCAGCAGCCCCGGGTTCGGATCCTACAATGAGCAGTTCTTC
many,NA,TRBJ2-3,TRBV20-1,CSAPVSVGRGDTQYF,TGCAGTGCTCCCGTTTCGGTGGGCCGCGGCGATACGCAGTATTTT
many,NA,TRBJ1-2,TRBV5-1,CASSLDPQAPGSYTF,TGCGCCAGCAGCTTGGATCCCCAGGCCCCAGGGAGCTACACCTTC
NA,TRBD1,TRBJ1-5,TRBV20-1,CSAGRDRTGGAQHF,TGCAGTGCCGGGCGGGACAGGACCGGGGGGGCCCAGCATTTT
many,NA,TRBJ1-2,TRBV5-6,CASSWGAGKGYTF,TGTGCCAGCAGCTGGGGGGCAGGGAAGGGCTACACCTTC
many,TRBD2,TRBJ2-3,TRBV3-1,CASSQDLSGGGDTQYF,TGTGCCAGCAGCCAAGATCTGAGCGGGGGTGGAGATACGCAGTATTTT
NA,NA,TRBJ2-1,TRBV20-1,CSARGAFWDNEQFF,TGCAGTGCTAGAGGGGCGTTTTGGGACAATGAGCAGTTCTTC
few,NA,TRBJ1-1,TRBV29-1,CSVGGDLNTEAFF,TGCAGCGTTGGTGGGGACCTGAACACTGAAGCTTTCTTT
NA,TRBD2,TRBJ2-7,TRBV6-5,CASSYGLAGDPSCNEQYF,TGTGCCAGCAGTTACGGACTAGCGGGGGACCCGTCCTGCAATGAGCAGTACTTC
many,NA,TRBJ2-3,TRBV7-9,CASSSRDLSDTQYF,TGTGCCAGCAGCTCCCGGGACCTTTCAGATACGCAGTATTTT
NA,TRBD2,TRBJ2-3,TRBV12-3/TRBV12-4,CAILAGYADMEYF,TGTGCCATCCTAGCGGGGTATGCAGATATGGAGTATTTT
many,NA,TRBJ2-7,TRBV7-2,CASSLGPARGTSHEQYF,TGTGCCAGCAGCTTAGGGCCGGCCAGGGGAACGTCCCACGAGCAGTACTTC
once,TRBD2,TRBJ2-7,TRBV7-9,CASSSSGVGTYKQYF,TGTGCCAGCAGCTCTAGCGGGGTCGGTACCTACAAGCAGTACTTC
many,NA,TRBJ2-1,TRBV5-4,CASSSRTADNEQFF,TGTGCCAGCAGCTCCCGGACCGCAGACAATGAGCAGTTCTTC
few,TRBD1,TRBJ1-5,TRBV6-1,CASTMGGQGEQPQHF,TGTGCCAGCACCATGGGTGGACAGGGGGAACAGCCCCAGCATTTT
few,NA,TRBJ1-3,TRBV20-1,CSAREVNGNTIYF,TGCAGTGCTAGAGAGGTTAATGGAAACACCATATATTTT
many,NA,TRBJ2-1,TRBV28,CASRGGGPVEQFF,TGTGCCAGCAGGGGTGGGGGGCCCGTTGAGCAGTTCTTC
many,TRBD2,TRBJ2-1,TRBV20-1,CSAPPSGGLFMSSYNEQFF,TGCAGTGCGCCCCCCAGCGGGGGCCTGTTCATGAGCTCCTACAATGAGCAGTTCTTC
many,NA,TRBJ1-5,TRBV7-2,CASSLELRTSSNQPQHF,TGTGCCAGCAGCTTAGAATTGCGGACTTCTAGCAATCAGCCCCAGCATTTT
NA,NA,TRBJ1-5,TRBV20-1,CSARDRPPGVGGSNQPQHF,TGCAGTGCTAGAGATAGGCCACCGGGTGTGGGGGGATCTAATCAGCCCCAGCATTTT
once,NA,TRBJ2-3,TRBV11-2,CASSPRRRTDTQYF,TGTGCCAGCAGCCCCCGGCGGCGTACAGATACGCAGTATTTT
NA,TRBD1,TRBJ1-4,TRBV9,CASSVGGTGVEKLFF,TGTGCCAGCAGCGTAGGCGGGACAGGGGTTGAAAAACTGTTTTTT